Below, 21 T cell receptor beta chains from the same sample are listed, as sequenced in a study of OX40 agonist ivuxolimab in advanced cancers. Assay used: immunoSEQ multiplex PCR; TCRdb lists only in-frame clones, some missing. The sample consists of under 30,000 clones, 90% of them appearing once. The sample here was CD4+ or CD8+ T cells sorted from blood, taken in a trial of the OX40 agonist ivuxolimab. The receptors were sampled from an adult with an advanced solid tumor such as melanoma, head and neck, liver or kidney cancer.

The chain is built from TRBV5-5 and TRBJ1-5; TRBD1 might be the D (5 bases). V was cut by 4 bases and J by 7 bases, with 18 bases left in between. Per the germline V gene, CDR1 is SGHKS and CDR2 is YYEKEE (reference sequence). The CDR3 spans 15 residues. DNA for the CDR3: TGTGCCAGCAGCCTGGTAGCAGGGAGGATACAGCCCCAGCATTTT. This sequence encodes CASSLVAGRIQPQHF.

The chain combines TRBV4-2 with TRBJ2-1; 9 nucleotides agree with TRBD2. The trim removed 6 bases at V and 8 bases at J, leaving 11 bases unmatched. The germline CDR1 and CDR2 sequences are LGHNA and YNFKEQ. CDR3 size: 15 residues. This CDR3 reads CASSPQTSGTDEQFF. CDR3 sequence (DNA): TGTGCCAGCAGTCCCCAGACTAGCGGAACGGATGAGCAGTTCTTC.

The chain employs TRBV9 and TRBJ1-1, with D unclear. CDR1 SGDLS and CDR2 YYNGEE come from the germline V gene. This CDR3 has 13 residues. V was trimmed by 0 bases and J by 7 bases, leaving 10 bases between them. CDR3 loop: CASSVGRGSEAFF. The CDR3 DNA reads TGTGCCAGCAGCGTAGGGCGAGGAAGTGAAGCTTTCTTT.

The chain recombines TRBV6-5 with TRBJ2-5; 10 nucleotides line up with TRBD2. The J call could be wrong; TRBJ2-7 is a better fit for the DNA end. Germline CDR1 MNHEY, CDR2 SVGAGI. The CDR3 consists of 16 residues. In nucleotides, the CDR3 is TGTGCCAGCAGTTCCACGACTAGCGGGTGGATGTACGAGCAGTACTTC. It is translated as CASSSTTSGWMYEQYF.

The chain carries TRBV28 and TRBJ1-5, with D possibly being TRBD1 (6 bases). Germline CDR1 MDHEN, CDR2 SYDVKM. V lost 3 bases and J lost 3, with 12 bases in between. The CDR3 extends over 15 amino acids. The CDR3 loop reads CASSFIPGVNQPQHF. As DNA, the CDR3 is TGTGCCAGCAGTTTTATCCCAGGGGTCAATCAGCCCCAGCATTTT.

The rearrangement joins TRBV7-9 to TRBJ2-7; unclear D gene. The V and J ends lost 5 bases and 3 bases respectively, with 11 bases between them. This CDR3 has 13 residues. Germline V gene sequence: CDR1 SEHNR, CDR2 FQNEAQ (reference sequence). The CDR3 DNA reads TGTGCCAGCAGCGAGACAAAATACTACGAGCAGTACTTC. Protein product: CASSETKYYEQYF.

Written as DNA, the CDR3 is TGTGCCAGCAGTTCGGCGGGAGGGCCTGACAATGAGCAGTTCTTC. Translation: CASSSAGGPDNEQFF. The chain recombines TRBV7-9 with TRBJ2-1; 9 bases are shared with TRBD2. J gave up 5 bases and V 6 bases, and 8 bases lay outside the gene matches. Per the germline V gene, CDR1 is SEHNR and CDR2 is FQNEAQ (reference sequence). The CDR3 has 15 amino acids.

The chain links TRBV4-2 to TRBJ2-1, with D possibly matching TRBD2 (6 bases). The CDR3 length is 14 residues. Germline values: CDR1 LGHNA, CDR2 YNFKEQ. Trimming stripped 1 base from V and 5 bases from J, with 9 bases between. This CDR3 is CASSQGSGHNEQFF. CDR3 nucleotide sequence: TGTGCCAGCAGCCAAGGGAGCGGGCACAATGAGCAGTTCTTC.

The CDR3 region has the DNA TGTGCCAGCACCGAACTGACAGGGCCTTACGAGCAGTACTTC. Amino acid sequence: CASTELTGPYEQYF. The rearrangement links TRBV5-6 to TRBJ2-7, with 7 bases that match TRBD1. The germline CDR1 and CDR2 sequences are SGHDT and YYEEEE. Trimming cost V 6 bases and J 4 bases; bases outside gene matches: 10. There are 14 residues in the CDR3.

V usage is TRBV11-2 and J usage is TRBJ2-2; D is ambiguous. The CDR3 consists of 14 residues. Per germline, CDR1 SGHAT and CDR2 FQNNGV. Trimming shortened V by 1 base and J by 5 bases, and 8 bases separated the two germline ends. CDR3 amino acids: CASSLGPVTGELFF. CDR3 DNA: TGTGCCAGCAGCTTAGGCCCGGTAACCGGGGAGCTGTTTTTT.

The genes are TRBV21-1 and TRBJ2-2; the listed D gene, TRBD1, was not tested against the DNA. TRBV21-1 is listed as a pseudogene. The CDR3 is 15 amino acids. The CDR3 is CASSRDSGATGELFF. As DNA, the CDR3 is TGTGCCAGCAGCAGGGACAGTGGAGCCACCGGGGAGCTGTTTTTT.

The V gene is TRBV11-2, the J gene TRBJ2-5; the D gene is possibly TRBD1 (5 bases). Germline-derived CDR1 and CDR2 are SGHAT and FQNNGV. V was trimmed by 4 bases and J by 4 bases, leaving 7 bases between them. The CDR3 is 12 residues long. The CDR3 nucleotides read TGTGCCAGCAGCTGGGGCGGAGAGACCCAGTACTTC. Protein product: CASSWGGETQYF.

The chain is built from TRBV9 and TRBJ2-3; possibly TRBD1 or TRBD2 for D (5 bases each). Per germline, CDR1 SGDLS and CDR2 YYNGEE. The CDR3 is 15 amino acids. Between the trimmed V and J ends, which lost 3 bases and 4 bases, there was a span of 15 bases. This chain's CDR3 is CASSAGTSTADTQYF. In nucleotides, the CDR3 is TGTGCCAGCAGCGCGGGGACGAGCACCGCAGATACGCAGTATTTT.

The chain uses TRBV7-2 and TRBJ1-5; TRBD1 might be the D (5 bases). The CDR3 has 15 amino acids. Per germline, CDR1 SGHTA and CDR2 FQGNSA. V gave up 1 base and J gave up 3 bases, with 10 bases separating them. The CDR3 is CASSLVLGDNQPQHF. The CDR3 bases are TGTGCCAGCAGCTTAGTGCTGGGGGACAATCAGCCCCAGCATTTT.

This chain connects TRBV6-5 to TRBJ2-7; 11 nucleotides match TRBD2. The CDR3 extends over 15 amino acids. Germline V gene lookup returns CDR1 MNHEY and CDR2 SVGAGI. Trimming removed 4 bases from V and 4 bases from J; junction bases left unmatched: 6. The CDR3 coding sequence is TGTGCCAGCAGTTTCTTAGCGGGAGGGCCATACGAGCAGTACTTC. Protein sequence: CASSFLAGGPYEQYF.

This clone was found a few times. The chain links TRBV19 to TRBJ2-5; 14 nucleotides align to TRBD2. With V trimmed by 3 bases and J by 5 bases, 2 bases remained unmatched. The CDR3 loop spans 15 amino acids. CDR1 is LNHDA and CDR2 is SQIVND in the germline V gene (reference sequence). CDR3 protein: CASSIGTSGSETQYF. CDR3 DNA: TGTGCCAGTAGTATCGGGACTAGCGGGAGTGAGACCCAGTACTTC.

The gene calls are TRBV30 and TRBJ2-1, with 8 bases aligning to TRBD1. Germline CDR1 reads GTSNPN; CDR2 reads SVGIG (reference sequence). The V and J ends lost 0 bases and 10 bases, in that order; junction bases with no gene match: 8. There are 14 residues in the CDR3. The CDR3: CAWSVGQGIVEQFF. The CDR3, as DNA: TGTGCCTGGAGTGTAGGACAGGGAATCGTAGAGCAGTTCTTC.

The chain recombines TRBV20-1 with TRBJ2-1; D is ambiguous. Trimming took off 0 bases at V and 10 bases at J, with 7 bases between the two ends. CDR3 length: 11 residues. CDR1 and CDR2 from the germline V gene are DFQATT and SNEGSKA (reference sequence). The CDR3 nucleotides read TGCAGTGCTAGAGATATTGGCGAGCAGTTCTTC. Amino acids: CSARDIGEQFF.

This clone showed up just a few times. The V and J genes are TRBV18 and TRBJ1-2, with D unresolved. CDR3 length: 16 residues. The V gene's germline CDR1 is KGHSH and CDR2 LQKENI. V was cut by 2 bases and J by 6 bases, with 19 bases left in between. The CDR3 is CASSPDRQALRDGYTF. CDR3 in DNA: TGTGCCAGCTCACCAGACCGGCAGGCCTTGAGAGATGGCTACACCTTC.

V and J are TRBV7-2 and TRBJ1-1; tentatively, D is TRBD1 (5 bases). Germline V gives CDR1 SGHTA, CDR2 FQGNSA. The CDR3 is made up of 15 amino acids. The germline V and J ends were trimmed by 1 base and 7 bases, with 16 bases remaining between them. CDR3 nucleotides: TGTGCCAGCAGCTTAGGGACACTAGGAGGAAATGAAGCTTTCTTT. Translation gives CASSLGTLGGNEAFF.

CDR3 in DNA: TGTGCCAGCAGAGCAACAGGGGGCCCCACCTACGAGCAGTACTTC. It translates to CASRATGGPTYEQYF. The chain recombines TRBV27 with TRBJ2-7, with 9 bases aligning to TRBD1. Germline trimming cut 6 bases from V and 2 bases from J; bases unmatched to any gene: 8. Germline CDR1 and CDR2: MNHEY and SMNVEV (reference sequence). CDR3 length: 15 residues.